Listed below are T cell receptor beta chains from one sample, sequenced in a study of blood T cell repertoires in COVID-19. Repertoires were generated with immunoSEQ multiplex PCR, while TCRdb's copy carries only in-frame clones and drops some. The profile covers some 37,000 clones, with around 85% appearing a single time and roughly 29% taken by the ten largest. The sequencing input was peripheral blood. The receptor source for this set is a man at least 80 years old with active or convalescent COVID-19. CDR3s include the opening cysteine and the closing phenylalanine or tryptophan. The D gene is left open where the match is weak. Expanded clones are given a class, and other clones once, few, many or no size at all.

D: NA; size: NA; length: 11; J: TRBJ1-1; V: TRBV12-3/TRBV12-4; CDR3: CASSLQQLAFF; DNA: TGTGCCAGCAGTTTACAACAGTTGGCTTTCTTT
D: NA; size: NA; length: 15; J: TRBJ2-7; V: TRBV10-3; CDR3: CAISELGSSSYEQYF; DNA: TGTGCCATCAGTGAGTTGGGGAGTAGCTCCTACGAGCAGTACTTC
D: TRBD2; size: NA; length: 18; J: TRBJ2-1; V: TRBV6-1; CDR3: CASSVAWDYGEWTNEQFF; DNA: TGTGCCAGCAGTGTAGCCTGGGACTATGGGGAGTGGACCAATGAGCAGTTCTTC
D: NA; size: NA; length: 15; J: TRBJ2-5; V: TRBV7-8; CDR3: CASSLGRGFPETQYF; DNA: TGTGCCAGCAGCTTAGGGCGAGGCTTCCCAGAGACCCAGTACTTC
D: TRBD1; size: NA; length: 14; J: TRBJ1-3; V: TRBV11-3; CDR3: CASSLDRGGNTIYF; DNA: TGTGCCAGCAGCTTGGACAGGGGAGGAAACACCATATATTTT
D: NA; size: NA; length: 16; J: TRBJ1-3; V: TRBV5-1; CDR3: CASSRTEVASGNTIYF; DNA: TGCGCCAGCAGTCGGACAGAAGTAGCCTCTGGAAACACCATATATTTT
D: TRBD2; size: NA; length: 15; J: TRBJ2-1; V: TRBV18; CDR3: CASSRTSGSPNEQFF; DNA: TGTGCCAGCTCACGGACTAGCGGGAGCCCCAATGAGCAGTTCTTC
D: TRBD2; size: NA; length: 16; J: TRBJ2-7; V: TRBV5-4; CDR3: CASSLDSAGASYEQYF; DNA: TGTGCCAGCAGCTTGGATTCGGCGGGAGCCTCCTACGAGCAGTACTTC
D: NA; size: NA; length: 17; J: TRBJ2-1; V: TRBV18; CDR3: CASSPLGTLSSYNEQFF; DNA: TGTGCCAGCTCACCTCTGGGGACACTGAGCTCCTACAATGAGCAGTTCTTC
D: NA; size: many; length: 19; J: TRBJ1-5; V: TRBV2; CDR3: CASSESGGRGMGFNQPQHF; DNA: TGTGCCAGCAGTGAGTCGGGAGGTCGTGGGATGGGTTTCAATCAGCCCCAGCATTTT
D: TRBD1; size: NA; length: 13; J: TRBJ1-5; V: TRBV10-3; CDR3: CAISGDSDQPQHF; DNA: TGTGCCATCAGTGGGGACAGTGATCAGCCCCAGCATTTT
D: NA; size: NA; length: 17; J: TRBJ2-3; V: TRBV11-3; CDR3: CASSHPRTDREADTQYF; DNA: TGTGCCAGCAGCCACCCCCGGACAGACAGGGAGGCGGATACGCAGTATTTT
D: NA; size: NA; length: 16; J: TRBJ2-2; V: TRBV4-1; CDR3: CASSQGDRQNTGELFF; DNA: TGCGCCAGCAGCCAAGGAGACAGGCAGAACACCGGGGAGCTGTTTTTT
D: NA; size: few; length: 15; J: TRBJ1-6; V: TRBV19; CDR3: CASSVRQGAGSPLHF; DNA: TGTGCCAGTAGCGTCCGGCAGGGAGCGGGTTCACCCCTCCACTTT
D: NA; size: NA; length: 15; J: TRBJ1-1; V: TRBV7-2; CDR3: CASTFPVTGSTEAFF; DNA: TGTGCCAGCACCTTCCCCGTGACAGGCTCCACTGAAGCTTTCTTT
D: TRBD1; size: NA; length: 14; J: TRBJ2-5; V: TRBV11-2; CDR3: CASSLAGGGQTQYF; DNA: TGTGCCAGCAGCTTAGCAGGGGGCGGGCAGACCCAGTACTTC
D: NA; size: NA; length: 13; J: TRBJ1-2; V: TRBV28; CDR3: CASGGATNYGYTF; DNA: TGTGCCAGCGGGGGGGCTACTAACTATGGCTACACCTTC
D: TRBD2; size: once; length: 17; J: TRBJ2-7; V: TRBV3-1/TRBV3-2; CDR3: CASSQDRASGSSYEQYF; DNA: TGTGCCAGCAGCCAAGATCGCGCTAGCGGAAGCTCCTACGAGCAGTACTTC
D: TRBD2; size: once; length: 19; J: TRBJ2-7; V: TRBV5-1; CDR3: CASSLWPGLAGVRGYEQYF; DNA: TGCGCCAGCAGCTTGTGGCCGGGACTAGCGGGAGTGAGGGGCTACGAGCAGTACTTC
D: NA; size: NA; length: 16; J: TRBJ2-7; V: TRBV9; CDR3: CASSVEALTSFYEQYF; DNA: TGTGCCAGCAGCGTAGAGGCCCTGACTAGTTTCTACGAGCAGTACTTC
D: NA; size: NA; length: 15; J: TRBJ2-4; V: TRBV4-2; CDR3: CASSQDEAILNIQYF; DNA: TGTGCCAGCAGCCAAGATGAGGCGATACTAAACATTCAGTACTTC
D: NA; size: NA; length: 16; J: TRBJ1-2; V: TRBV27; CDR3: CASRSTGPTGNYGYTF; DNA: TGTGCCAGCAGGTCCACGGGTCCCACAGGGAACTATGGCTACACCTTC
D: NA; size: NA; length: 14; J: TRBJ2-2; V: TRBV5-1; CDR3: CASSLELYTGELFF; DNA: TGCGCCAGCAGCTTGGAGCTCTACACCGGGGAGCTGTTTTTT
D: TRBD1; size: NA; length: 16; J: TRBJ1-4; V: TRBV5-4; CDR3: CASSLTGDATNEKLFF; DNA: TGTGCCAGCAGCCTAACAGGGGACGCAACTAATGAAAAACTGTTTTTT
D: NA; size: few; length: 12; J: TRBJ1-3; V: TRBV3-1/TRBV3-2; CDR3: CASSPRQNTIYF; DNA: TGTGCCAGCAGCCCTCGACAAAACACCATATATTTT
D: TRBD1; size: NA; length: 19; J: TRBJ1-1; V: TRBV12-5; CDR3: CASGDGTAPGNSRAREAFF; DNA: TGTGCTAGTGGGGACGGGACAGCCCCCGGTAACTCAAGAGCAAGGGAAGCTTTCTTT
D: NA; size: NA; length: 13; J: TRBJ2-5; V: TRBV3-1/TRBV3-2; CDR3: CASSQEVRETQYF; DNA: TGTGCCAGCAGCCAAGAGGTGCGTGAGACCCAGTACTTC
D: TRBD1; size: few; length: 14; J: TRBJ1-2; V: TRBV5-1; CDR3: CASSLDRGRDGYTF; DNA: TGCGCCAGCAGCTTGGACAGGGGGCGCGATGGCTACACCTTC
D: TRBD1; size: NA; length: 16; J: TRBJ1-5; V: TRBV7-9; CDR3: CASSFLRGQGNQPQHF; DNA: TGTGCCAGCAGCTTTCTAAGGGGACAGGGAAATCAGCCCCAGCATTTT
D: TRBD1; size: NA; length: 16; J: TRBJ2-3; V: TRBV6-5; CDR3: CASSSPRGLGTDTQYF; DNA: TGTGCCAGCAGTTCGCCCAGGGGGTTGGGCACAGATACGCAGTATTTT
D: NA; size: NA; length: 12; J: TRBJ2-1; V: TRBV4-1; CDR3: CASSQESHERFF; DNA: TGCGCCAGCAGCCAAGAGTCTCACGAGCGGTTCTTC
D: NA; size: NA; length: 16; J: TRBJ2-1; V: TRBV10-3; CDR3: CAISATTPDSRNEQFF; DNA: TGTGCCATCAGTGCCACTACCCCGGACTCAAGGAATGAGCAGTTCTTC
D: TRBD1; size: NA; length: 13; J: TRBJ1-2; V: TRBV28; CDR3: CASSSGDRDGYTF; DNA: TGTGCCAGCAGTTCTGGGGACAGAGATGGCTACACCTTC
D: NA; size: NA; length: 13; J: TRBJ1-1; V: TRBV5-1; CDR3: CASSFEGHTEAFF; DNA: TGCGCCAGCAGCTTTGAGGGACATACTGAAGCTTTCTTT